A single sample gave rise to the 11 T cell receptor beta chains below, sequenced in a study of beta chain features in type 1 diabetes. Study-wide results and caveats: All four CD4+ subsets from Type 1 diabetes patients carried moderately but significantly shorter TCRB CDR3s.

Since all of the isolated RNA was reverse transcribed, expressed TCRB transcripts were what got sequenced. Clones were read by immunoSEQ multiplex PCR, and TCRdb kept only the in-frame ones, dropping some. In the table there are approximately 730,000 clones, under 15% of which are singletons. The antigens these receptors bind are not known. Material for sequencing was naive CD4+ T cells from blood. These TCRs come from a man between 18 and 35 years old with type 1 diabetes.

The CDR3 region has the DNA TGTGCCAGTGGACAGTACGAGCAGTACTTC. It yields the protein CASGQYEQYF. The genes are TRBV19 and TRBJ2-7; TRBD1 is a possible D gene (6 bases). The germline CDR1 and CDR2 sequences are LNHDA and SQIVND (reference sequence). The ends were cut back, 8 bases at V and 4 bases at J, with 6 bases in the middle. The CDR3 is made up of 10 amino acids.

This clone came up a few times. This chain connects TRBV7-2 to TRBJ1-2, with TRBD1 identical over 8 bases. CDR3 length: 14 amino acids. V lost 5 bases to trimming and J lost 3 bases; unmatched junction nucleotides: 5. Germline V gene lookup returns CDR1 SGHTA and CDR2 FQGNSA. The CDR3 loop is CASSVGQGHYGYTF. In nucleotides, the CDR3 is TGTGCCAGCAGCGTAGGACAGGGTCACTATGGCTACACCTTC.

This chain joins TRBV29-1 and TRBJ1-1; a possible D gene is TRBD1 (5 bases). Germline loops: CDR1 SQVTM, CDR2 ANQGSEA. This CDR3 spans 11 amino acids. Trimming removed 5 bases from V and 5 bases from J, with 9 bases in between. CDR3 sequence reads: CSVRGGTEAFF. CDR3 bases: TGCAGCGTTCGCGGGGGGACTGAAGCTTTCTTT.

A few counts support this clone. The rearrangement uses TRBV18 and TRBJ1-5; D remains unclear. The CDR3 runs 13 residues. Germline V CDR1 and CDR2: KGHSH, LQKENI. The V end lost 3 bases, the J end lost 5 bases, and 8 bases lay between the germline ends. The CDR3, as DNA: TGTGCCAGCTCACCGGACGGAGATCAGCCCCAGCATTTT. Translation gives CASSPDGDQPQHF.

In its sample, this clone was seen a few times. The V and J genes are TRBV29-1 and TRBJ2-3; TRBD2 might be the D (5 bases). CDR3 length equals 14 residues. The V end lost 4 bases, the J end lost 1 base, and 12 bases lay between the germline ends. Germline CDR1 reads SQVTM; CDR2 reads ANQGSEA. CDR3 coding DNA: TGCAGCGTTGCTTCGGCCGGGGGCACAGATACGCAGTATTTT. As protein: CSVASAGGTDTQYF.

The chain combines TRBV6-5 with TRBJ2-1, with D possibly TRBD1 on 6 matching bases. The CDR3 is made up of 15 amino acids. Trimming took 7 bases from V and 4 from J, leaving 17 bases between them. Per germline, CDR1 MNHEY and CDR2 SVGAGI. The CDR3 DNA reads as TGTGCCAGCACTCCGACAGGTTTATCTTACAATGAGCAGTTCTTC. Protein: CASTPTGLSYNEQFF.

The chain couples TRBV28 to TRBJ2-5; a weak D match, TRBD2 (6 bases). The CDR3 runs 14 residues. V lost 7 bases and J 5 bases, leaving 17 bases between the germline ends. Germline CDR1 MDHEN, CDR2 SYDVKM. CDR3 DNA sequence: TGTGCCAGCAAACCGCAGGGTGGGGGGGAGACCCAGTACTTC. This gives the protein CASKPQGGGETQYF.

There are a few counts of this clone. The chain is built from TRBV29-1 and TRBJ1-1; D is ambiguous. The CDR3 is 11 residues long. Trimming cost V 3 bases and J 4 bases, with 6 bases left between them. Per the germline V gene, CDR1 is SQVTM and CDR2 is ANQGSEA. The CDR3 loop is CSVEGITEAFF. The DNA for the CDR3 is TGCAGCGTTGAGGGGATCACTGAAGCTTTCTTT.

V and J are TRBV5-8 and TRBJ1-2; no firm D call. The germline V gene has CDR1 SGHTS and CDR2 YDEGEE. The CDR3 covers 14 residues. V gave up 5 bases and J gave up 7 bases, with 18 bases separating them. Here the CDR3 DNA reads TGTGCCAGCAGACCGGTCCCTCCTATCGGTGGCTACACCTTC. As protein: CASRPVPPIGGYTF. Together with reference TRBV5-8 and TRBJ1-2, the CDR3 gives the full variable domain: EAGVTQSPTHLIKTRGQQATLRCSPISGHTSVYWYQQALGLGLQFLLWYDEGEERNRGNFPPRFSGRQFPNYSSELNVNALELEDSALYLCASRPVPPIGGYTFGSGTRLTVV.

The rearrangement uses TRBV30 and TRBJ1-2; D is perhaps TRBD1 (6 bases). V lost 0 bases, J lost 7 bases, and 12 bases lay in between. The CDR3 loop spans 13 amino acids. CDR1 is GTSNPN, CDR2 SVGIG, per germline (reference sequence). The DNA of the CDR3 is TGTGCCTGGAGTGTACTGGGGGCTGGTGGCTACACCTTC. This encodes CAWSVLGAGGYTF.

The chain has TRBV6-6 and TRBJ1-5, with 8 bases that match TRBD1. This CDR3 has 14 residues. With V trimmed by 9 bases and J by 11 bases, 15 bases remained unmatched. Germline V gene data show CDR1 as MNHNY and CDR2 as SVGAGI (reference sequence). CDR3: CASRTGPPIQAQHF. For the CDR3, the DNA is TGTGCCAGTAGGACAGGGCCACCCATCCAGGCCCAGCATTTT.